The subject of this entry is one T cell receptor beta chain. The data originate from a study of blood T cells in healthy people across ages. Total RNA was isolated from each sample in quantities of at least 5 micrograms. Trimming removed 8 bases from V and 3 bases from J, with 15 bases in between. Germline loops: CDR1 SGHRS, CDR2 YFSETQ. The length of the CDR3 is 13 residues. Primers used in a second PCR of about 7 to 12 cycles were a sample-barcoded 5' primer and a J-beta primer mix. Each CDR3 protein is one row after TCRdb ran MiXCR on the 5' RACE reads. The sample carries hundreds of thousands of distinct CDR3 sequences, approximately 48% recorded once.

The TCR sequence derives from a man in his 60s in good health. The chain carries TRBV5-1 and TRBJ2-7; maybe TRBD1 (6 bases). What was sequenced was blood. DNA of the CDR3: TGCGCCAGGAAGATCCAACAGGGCTACGAGCAGTACTTC. Translating it yields CARKIQQGYEQYF.